The clone carrying this T cell receptor beta chain occurred many times. Its antigen is as yet unknown. This entry belongs to a study of T cell repertoires in cytomegalovirus infection. Study overall: The public TCR beta signatures pointed to both CMV infection and matching HLA type. Overall study findings and caveats: Individuals carrying CMV plus the relevant HLA were identified by cumulative frequency of public TCR beta families. Predominance within the ex vivo response was attributable to HLA-C-restricted CMV-specific TCR beta clonotypes.

TCRdb redid the calling of the reads with MiXCR, one entry per CDR3 protein. The sample yields around 140,000 distinct CDR3 sequences, about 6.3% seen once. V shed 1 base and J 4 bases; nucleotides not matched to a gene: 12. Germline CDR1 and CDR2: SGHTA and FQGTGA. The CDR3 is 18 residues long. The rearrangement uses TRBV7-3 and TRBJ2-3; 9 nucleotides line up with TRBD1. What was sequenced was PBMCs. The receptor was isolated from a human donor in good health (CMV status not recorded). Some clones in this sample may be carry-over from other donors' samples. The CDR3, as DNA: TGTGCCAGCAGCTTAAGTGGGGGACAGGGAGTATCATCAGATACGCAGTATTTT. Protein product: CASSLSGGQGVSSDTQYF.